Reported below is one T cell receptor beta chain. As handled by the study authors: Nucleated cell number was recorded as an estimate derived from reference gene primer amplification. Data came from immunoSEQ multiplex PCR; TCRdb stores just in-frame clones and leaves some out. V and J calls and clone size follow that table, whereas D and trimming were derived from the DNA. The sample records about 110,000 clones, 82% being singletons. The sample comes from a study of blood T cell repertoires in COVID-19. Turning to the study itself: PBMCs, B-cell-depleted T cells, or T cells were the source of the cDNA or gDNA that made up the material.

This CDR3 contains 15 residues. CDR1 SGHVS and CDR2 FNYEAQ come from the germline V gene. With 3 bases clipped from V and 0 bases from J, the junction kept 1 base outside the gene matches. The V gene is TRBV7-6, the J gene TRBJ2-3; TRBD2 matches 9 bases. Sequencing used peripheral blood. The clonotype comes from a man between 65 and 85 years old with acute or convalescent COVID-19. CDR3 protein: CASSFSGGSTDTQYF. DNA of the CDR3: TGTGCCAGCAGCTTTAGCGGGGGAAGCACAGATACGCAGTATTTT.